This paragraph reports one TCR beta chain. What this receptor recognizes is not known. It has no much larger one-base neighbor in the sample; base qualities were not kept. In light of the paper, this sample's treatment or condition label describes: live attenuated yellow fever vaccine strain. At each blood-draw timepoint, two biological replicates of bulk PBMCs were obtained. A standard Ficoll-Paque protocol was used to isolate PBMCs from peripheral blood. TriZol was used to extract RNA from bulk PBMCs, from CD4 and CD8 fractions, and from dextramer-positive and dextramer-negative fractions. The entry originates in a study of T cells after yellow fever vaccination (dated by TCRdb to the late 2010s). In the study overall: Libraries from fractions with low cell numbers were prepared with the SMART-Seq v4 Ultra Low Input RNA kit. Two healthy male donors, one aged 18 to 30 and one aged 30 to 40 years, made up the cohort. Blood was drawn at multiple timepoints before and after primary and secondary immunization, with bulk PBMC replicates and cell subsets isolated. To follow T-cell clones before and after primary and booster YFV17D yellow fever vaccination, bulk TCR alpha and beta repertoires were sequenced over time.

General study outcomes and caveats: Compared with the primary T-cell response, the secondary T-cell response was weaker but faster, peaking on day 5 rather than day 15. Computational filtering was needed because FACS-sorted repertoires could contain abundant contaminating clonotypes from the bulk population. Only a couple of donors were included in the study, so the extent to which the findings can be generalized is limited. After the booster, most of the clones that had expanded following primary vaccination were detected again (96% of CD4 and around 90% of CD8), which suggests that memory was broadly maintained. A small share of clonotypes occurred in both CD4 and CD8 compartments, likely arising from convergent recombination.

The instrument was an Illumina NovaSeq 6000. TCR cDNA was made using 5'RACE template switching, a step that added a universal primer site and unique molecular identifiers. Priming for cDNA synthesis came from both the TCR alpha and TCR beta constant segments. Library amplification used two PCR steps, and the second PCR step added sample barcodes and sequencing adapters. Sequencing of libraries was done on Illumina HiSeq 2500 (2x100 bp) or NovaSeq (2x150 bp). In the original analysis: MIGEC was used to demultiplex reads and collapse the reads into UMI consensus sequences, and MiXCR was used for V(D)J alignment. Using edgeR on replicate PBMC samples, clonotypes were called vaccine-responding if FDR was below 0.01 and the log2 fold change was above 5 up to day 15. Each bulk clonotype was labeled CD4 or CD8 based on which sequenced repertoire, CD4 or CD8, contained the clonotype at higher abundance. TCRdb cleaned the public reads at Q25 with fastp, built clones with MiXCR and kept in-frame beta chains. Every distinct CDR3 protein forms one entry, paired with its most common genes and DNA. TCRdb assigned the V and J calls; the authors' analysis was not used. The sample table contains a few hundred thousand distinct CDR3 sequences; only one count was recorded for around 4% of them. The ten largest clones represent around 20% of the sample.

The clonotype was recovered from a man younger than 30 who received the YFV17D yellow fever vaccine. The source material was PBMCs, sampled on the day of the yellow fever booster vaccination.

The CDR3 protein is CASRSRGTSDEKLFF. The DNA sequence is given as TGTGCCAGCAGATCCCGCGGGACTAGTGATGAAAAACTGTTTTTT. The rearrangement combines TRBV27 with TRBJ1-4; TRBD1 might be the D gene, on 5 matching bases. The CDR3 goes from the cysteine to the phenylalanine over 15 residues. Just the 45-base CDR3 DNA is kept, in frame starting at base 1. Cut back by 6 bases and 6 bases, the V and J ends lie 17 bases apart. The germline V gene (reference sequence) supplies CDR1 MNHEY and CDR2 SMNVEV.